One and the same sample provided the 6 T cell receptor beta chains below, sequenced in a study of blood T cell repertoires in COVID-19. Clones were read by immunoSEQ multiplex PCR, and TCRdb kept only the in-frame ones, dropping some. The profile shows over 65,000 clones, 80% to 90% of them singletons. The source material was peripheral blood. These receptors originate from a human donor in a cohort sampled during active COVID-19.

The genes are TRBV12-3 or TRBV12-4 and TRBJ1-1; no firm D call. This CDR3 is 13 amino acids long. V lost 1 base and J lost 4, with 7 bases in between. CDR3 in DNA: TGTGCCAGCAGTTTAGGCGCGGGCACTGAAGCTTTCTTT. Translating gives CASSLGAGTEAFF.

V usage is TRBV11-3 and J usage is TRBJ2-1; 13 nucleotides align to TRBD2. V trimming: 5 bases; J trimming: 0 bases; junction bases outside the gene matches: 10. CDR1 and CDR2 (germline): SGHNT, YENEEA. The length of the CDR3 is 19 residues. Written as DNA, the CDR3 is TGTGCCAGCAGCCGAGGACTAGCGGGAGAACGGGGCTCCTACAATGAGCAGTTCTTC. This codes for CASSRGLAGERGSYNEQFF. Full variable domain (rest looked up from reference TRBV11-3 and TRBJ2-1): EAGVVQSPRYKIIEKKQPVAFWCNPISGHNTLYWYLQNLGQGPELLIRYENEEAVDDSQLPKDRFSAERLKGVDSTLKIQPAELGDSAVYLCASSRGLAGERGSYNEQFFGPGTRLTVL.

The chain uses TRBV2 and TRBJ2-7, with TRBD1 as a possible D gene (6 bases). The CDR3 is 13 residues long. CDR1 SNHLY and CDR2 FYNNEI come from the germline V gene. Trimming shortened V by 4 bases and J by 7 bases, and 14 bases separated the two germline ends. The CDR3 nucleotides are TGTGCCAGCAGTGGCCCAGGGGTGGCGGAGCAGTACTTC. Amino acids: CASSGPGVAEQYF.

The V and J genes are TRBV2 and TRBJ2-1; unclear D gene. Germline V CDR1 and CDR2: SNHLY, FYNNEI. V was cut by 5 bases and J by 5 bases, with 4 bases left in between. The CDR3 length is 11 residues. CDR3 DNA: TGTGCCAGCAGTTATCACAATGAGCAGTTCTTC. Its translation is CASSYHNEQFF.

V is TRBV7-2 and J is TRBJ2-7; 14 bases fit TRBD2. This CDR3 is 15 amino acids long. Trimming took 5 bases from V and 3 from J; bases not matched to a gene: 3. Per germline, CDR1 SGHTA and CDR2 FQGNSA. CDR3 region: CASSPGTSGSYEQYF. The CDR3, as DNA: TGTGCCAGCAGCCCGGGGACTAGCGGGAGCTACGAGCAGTACTTC.

V is TRBV6-5 and J is TRBJ2-7; 14 positions match TRBD2. Germline V gives CDR1 MNHEY, CDR2 SVGAGI. This CDR3 contains 14 residues. The ends lost 7 bases at V and 9 bases at J; junction bases unmatched: 8. The CDR3 region is CASIAGTSGSVQYF. CDR3 sequence (DNA): TGTGCCAGCATTGCCGGGACTAGCGGGAGCGTGCAGTACTTC.